This entry lists 26 T cell receptor beta chains sequenced from one sample in a study of blood T cell repertoires in COVID-19. Data came from immunoSEQ multiplex PCR; TCRdb stores just in-frame clones and leaves some out. The sample consists of 140,000 to 150,000 clones, 70% to 90% of them appearing once. Input material: PBMCs or T cells enriched from blood (not recorded which). The receptor set was obtained from a woman in her twenties or thirties with acute COVID-19.

The J gene is TRBJ2-3, the V gene TRBV19; D is perhaps TRBD2 (6 bases). Trimming left V 9 bases short and J 4 bases short, with 11 bases between. Germline V gives CDR1 LNHDA, CDR2 SQIVND (reference sequence). The CDR3 covers 12 residues. CDR3 region: CASGSFSDTQYF. The CDR3 DNA sequence: TGTGCCAGCGGGAGCTTTTCAGATACGCAGTATTTT.

The chain joins TRBV10-2 to TRBJ2-1; TRBD2 agrees at 12 bases. V was clipped by 5 bases and J by 14 bases; unmatched bases: 10. In germline, CDR1 is WSHSY, CDR2 SAAADI. This CDR3 is 14 amino acids long. In DNA form, the CDR3 reads TGCGCCAGCAGTTGGCGGACTAGCGGGATCGGTGAGTTCTTC. Residues: CASSWRTSGIGEFF.

The gene calls are TRBV6-5 and TRBJ1-6; D gene ambiguous. The CDR3 extends over 14 amino acids. The V end lost 2 bases, the J end lost 5 bases, and 7 bases lay between the germline ends. Germline assignment: CDR1 MNHEY and CDR2 SVGAGI. Here the CDR3 reads CASSYTENNSPLHF. In nucleotides, the CDR3 is TGTGCCAGCAGTTACACAGAAAATAATTCACCCCTCCACTTT.

This clone was seen a single time. The chain links TRBV9 to TRBJ1-3; tentative D call: TRBD1 (6 bases). In germline, CDR1 is SGDLS, CDR2 YYNGEE. The CDR3 runs to 14 residues. V shed 5 bases and J shed 0 bases, with 9 bases lying between them. CDR3 coding DNA: TGTGCCAGCAGTCAGACAGGCTCTGGAAACACCATATATTTT. Its protein product is CASSQTGSGNTIYF.

V is TRBV7-9 and J is TRBJ2-7; 8 nucleotides match TRBD1. V lost 3 bases and J lost 2; bases outside the gene matches: 0. The CDR3 spans 13 residues. CDR1 and CDR2 from the germline V gene are SEHNR and FQNEAQ (reference sequence). The CDR3 is CASSLTGAYEQYF. CDR3 sequence (DNA): TGTGCCAGCAGCTTGACAGGGGCCTACGAGCAGTACTTC.

The rearrangement uses TRBV28 and TRBJ2-7; 7 bases fit TRBD2. CDR3 length: 10 amino acids. Per germline, CDR1 MDHEN and CDR2 SYDVKM. As DNA, the CDR3 is TGTTGCGGGAGTGAATACGAGCAGTACTTC. This codes for CCGSEYEQYF. Variable domain in full (rest from reference TRBV28 and TRBJ2-7): DVKVTQSSRYLVKRTGEKVFLECVQDMDHENMFWYRQDPGLGLRLIYFSYDVKMKEKGDIPEGYSVSREKKERFSLILESASTNQTSMYLCCGSEYEQYFGPGTRLTVT.

This chain connects TRBV27 to TRBJ2-5; D call uncertain. Trimming shortened V by 6 bases and J by 5 bases, and 19 bases separated the two germline ends. The CDR3 spans 15 residues. Per germline, CDR1 MNHEY and CDR2 SMNVEV (reference sequence). In nucleotides, the CDR3 is TGTGCCAGCAGGGGTAGCCCCCTGCTTTGGGAGACCCAGTACTTC. Translating gives CASRGSPLLWETQYF.

This clone was counted once. The chain couples TRBV2 to TRBJ2-1; 9 bases fit TRBD1. Trimming at V came to 9 bases and at J to 8 bases, leaving 8 bases not matched to a gene. The germline gives CDR1 SNHLY, CDR2 FYNNEI. The CDR3 is made up of 13 amino acids. CDR3 region: CARARDRVDEQFF. Here the CDR3 DNA reads TGTGCCAGGGCCCGGGACAGGGTCGATGAGCAGTTCTTC.

The chain joins TRBV6-5 to TRBJ2-7, with 7 bases identical to TRBD2. The germline V gene encodes CDR1 MNHEY and CDR2 SVGAGI. V shed 6 bases, J shed 0 bases, and the junction held 5 bases outside the gene matches. CDR3 length: 14 amino acids. For the CDR3, the DNA is TGTGCCAGCAGGTTAGCGGGCCCCTCCTACGAGCAGTACTTC. Its protein product is CASRLAGPSYEQYF.

The gene calls are TRBV6-5 and TRBJ2-7; 8 positions agree with TRBD2. From germline, CDR1 is MNHEY and CDR2 SVGAGI. CDR3 length equals 15 residues. V gave up 6 bases and J gave up 3 bases; unmatched junction bases: 10. The chain's CDR3 is CASSPGGEGLYEQYF. DNA of the CDR3: TGTGCCAGCAGCCCGGGGGGGGAGGGCCTCTACGAGCAGTACTTC.

The chain is built from TRBV7-9 and TRBJ2-1; 11 nucleotides agree with TRBD2. The junction had 4 bases not matched to a gene; V was cut back by 5 bases and J by 4 bases. Germline CDR1 is SEHNR and CDR2 is FQNEAQ (reference sequence). CDR3 length: 15 residues. The DNA for the CDR3 is TGTGCCAGCAGCGACAGACTAGCGGGGTACAATGAGCAGTTCTTC. It is translated as CASSDRLAGYNEQFF.

CDR3 sequence reads: CASSGTRSGVYQPQHF. The CDR3 bases are TGTGCCAGTAGTGGGACAAGGTCAGGGGTTTACCAGCCCCAGCATTTT. The chain combines TRBV19 with TRBJ1-5, with D possibly matching TRBD1 (6 bases). The ends were cut back, 5 bases at V and 7 bases at J, with 21 bases in the middle. Germline CDR1 and CDR2: LNHDA and SQIVND (reference sequence). This CDR3 is built from 16 residues.

V gene TRBV28 combines with J gene TRBJ2-5, with 9 bases that match TRBD1. Trimming at V came to 2 bases and at J to 8 bases, leaving 6 bases not matched to a gene. The germline V gene encodes CDR1 MDHEN and CDR2 SYDVKM. CDR3 size: 14 residues. The CDR3 sequence is CASSLTGTGSTQYF. The CDR3 bases are TGTGCCAGCAGTTTAACCGGGACAGGGTCAACCCAGTACTTC.

Note on this clone: Different DNA sequences within this sample yield the same CDR3. The chain has TRBV7-3 and TRBJ2-3; D is ambiguous. Between the trimmed V and J ends, which lost 2 bases and 2 bases, there was a span of 5 bases. In germline, CDR1 is SGHTA, CDR2 FQGTGA. The CDR3 sequence is 13 residues long. The CDR3 spells CASSLGPTDTQYF. The CDR3, as DNA: TGTGCCAGCAGCTTAGGGCCCACAGATACGCAGTATTTT. Supplemented by reference TRBV7-3 and TRBJ2-3, the full variable domain reads GAGVSQTPSNKVTEKGKYVELRCDPISGHTALYWYRQSLGQGPEFLIYFQGTGAADDSGLPNDRFFAVRPEGSVSTLKIQRTERGDSAVYLCASSLGPTDTQYFGPGTRLTVL.

The chain uses TRBV5-4 and TRBJ1-5; D is ambiguous. The CDR3 sequence is 14 residues long. V was shortened by 2 bases and J by 2 bases, with 8 bases between the two germline ends. CDR1 and CDR2 from the germline V gene are SGHNT and YYREEE (reference sequence). The CDR3 loop is CASSFNGGNQPQHF. CDR3 DNA sequence: TGTGCCAGCAGCTTTAACGGAGGCAATCAGCCCCAGCATTTT.

The V gene is TRBV18, the J gene TRBJ2-7; D remains ambiguous. Germline loops: CDR1 KGHSH, CDR2 LQKENI. The CDR3 is made up of 14 amino acids. V lost 0 bases and J 0 bases, leaving 6 bases between the germline ends. DNA of the CDR3: TGTGCCAGCTCACCACCGCCGGGCTCCTACGAGCAGTACTTC. It codes for CASSPPPGSYEQYF. Full variable domain (missing parts from reference TRBV18 and TRBJ2-7): NAGVMQNPRHLVRRRGQEARLRCSPMKGHSHVYWYRQLPEEGLKFMVYLQKENIIDESGMPKERFSAEFPKEGPSILRIQQVVRGDSAAYFCASSPPPGSYEQYFGPGTRLTVT.

The V gene is TRBV5-4, the J gene TRBJ2-7, with 10 bases matching TRBD2. J lost 7 bases, V lost 0 bases, and 7 bases had no gene match. Germline CDR1 and CDR2: SGHNT and YYREEE (reference sequence). This CDR3 spans 15 amino acids. The CDR3 loop reads CASSLDGTSVWEQYF. Here the CDR3 DNA reads TGTGCCAGCAGCTTGGATGGGACTAGCGTGTGGGAGCAGTACTTC.

A single count supports this clone. The V and J genes are TRBV27 and TRBJ2-3; possible D gene TRBD1, 6 bases. The V end was cut by 6 bases, the J end by 1 base, with 11 bases between. Germline CDR1 is MNHEY and CDR2 is SMNVEV (reference sequence). The CDR3 consists of 14 residues. The CDR3 DNA follows: TGTGCCAGCAGACAGGGAGCGGGCACAGATACGCAGTATTTT. This encodes CASRQGAGTDTQYF.

Only one count was recorded for this clone. The rearrangement links TRBV6-2 or TRBV6-3 to TRBJ1-4; tentative D call: TRBD1 (6 bases). CDR3 length: 16 residues. Trimming took off 0 bases at V and 8 bases at J, with 16 bases between the two ends. The germline V gene encodes CDR1 MNHEY and CDR2 SVGEGT. The CDR3 coding sequence is TGTGCCAGCAGTTACTCCCTACAGGGAATGCAGGAAAAACTGTTTTTT. Translated: CASSYSLQGMQEKLFF.

The rearrangement joins TRBV29-1 to TRBJ2-5; 7 bases are a match to TRBD1. Germline V gene data show CDR1 as SQVTM and CDR2 as ANQGSEA. This CDR3 spans 14 amino acids. V trimming: 6 bases; J trimming: 4 bases; junction bases outside the gene matches: 11. CDR3 DNA: TGCAGCGTAGACCGACAGGGAATTTTAGAGACCCAGTACTTC. It translates to CSVDRQGILETQYF.

The rearrangement uses TRBV28 and TRBJ1-5; TRBD1 matches 11 bases. The germline V gene has CDR1 MDHEN and CDR2 SYDVKM. This CDR3 region has 15 residues. The ends lost 4 bases at V and 4 bases at J; junction bases unmatched: 3. The CDR3 region is CASSWGTGGNQPQHF. DNA of the CDR3: TGTGCCAGCAGTTGGGGGACAGGGGGGAATCAGCCCCAGCATTTT.

V gene TRBV28 combines with J gene TRBJ2-7, with a tentative D call TRBD2 (8 bases). The germline V and J ends were trimmed by 5 bases and 3 bases, with 23 bases remaining between them. Germline V CDR1 and CDR2: MDHEN, SYDVKM. This CDR3 is built from 17 residues. The CDR3 bases are TGTGCCAGCAGTCCAGCAAAACAGGGGACTAGGGTCTACGAGCAGTACTTC. Residues: CASSPAKQGTRVYEQYF. Looking up the rest from reference TRBV28 and TRBJ2-7 gives the full variable domain: DVKVTQSSRYLVKRTGEKVFLECVQDMDHENMFWYRQDPGLGLRLIYFSYDVKMKEKGDIPEGYSVSREKKERFSLILESASTNQTSMYLCASSPAKQGTRVYEQYFGPGTRLTVT.

The CDR3 loop is CASSVRRGSLNEQFF. DNA of the CDR3: TGTGCCAGTAGTGTTCGGCGCGGGAGTTTGAATGAGCAGTTCTTC. The V gene is TRBV19, the J gene TRBJ2-1, with 7 positions matching TRBD2. CDR1 is LNHDA and CDR2 is SQIVND in the germline V gene (reference sequence). CDR3 length: 15 amino acids. After removal of 5 bases from V and 7 bases from J, the junction contained 11 bases not matched to a gene.

The genes are TRBV5-1 and TRBJ2-1; D is unclear. The V gene's germline CDR1 is SGHRS and CDR2 YFSETQ. The CDR3 is made up of 13 amino acids. V lost 0 bases and J 9 bases, leaving 10 bases between the germline ends. This chain's CDR3 is CASSLDAEAEQFF. CDR3 nucleotide sequence: TGCGCCAGCAGCTTGGATGCTGAGGCTGAGCAGTTCTTC. The full variable domain, completed using reference TRBV5-1 and TRBJ2-1, is KAGVTQTPRYLIKTRGQQVTLSCSPISGHRSVSWYQQTPGQGLQFLFEYFSETQRNKGNFPGRFSGRQFSNSRSEMNVSTLELGDSALYLCASSLDAEAEQFFGPGTRLTVL.

V and J are TRBV28 and TRBJ1-6; 7 nucleotides line up with TRBD1. The CDR3 consists of 14 residues. Losses at the gene ends were 6 bases for V and 8 bases for J; bases not matched to a gene: 7. Germline V gives CDR1 MDHEN, CDR2 SYDVKM. The CDR3 region is CASSSRGYYSPLHF. The CDR3 region has the DNA TGTGCCAGCAGCTCCAGGGGGTACTATTCACCCCTCCACTTT.

This clone appeared once. The V and J genes are TRBV9 and TRBJ1-3; the match to TRBD1 covers 9 bases. V dropped 2 bases and J dropped 2; count of bases not matched to a gene: 2. The CDR3 covers 15 residues. The germline gives CDR1 SGDLS, CDR2 YYNGEE. CDR3 bases: TGTGCCAGCAGCGTTGGGGACAGGGCTGGAAACACCATATATTTT. Translating gives CASSVGDRAGNTIYF.